This TCR beta chain came from a study of human T cells and chemical hapten exposure. One entry per CDR3 protein, called by TCRdb with MiXCR from the RACE reads. The profile covers tens of thousands of distinct CDR3 sequences, with approximately 9% appearing a single time and about 3.5% taken by the ten largest. Study results and caveats: Versus controls, significantly more large CDR3 similarity clusters arose from expanded TCRs.

As regards this clonotype: Its antigen is not known.

Time point here: patch test 2, 6 weeks after DPC sensitization. Treatment indicated: therapeutic diphenylcyclopropenone sensitization with weekly scalp DPC. Sequences were derived from whole blood, sampled in connection with sensitization to the hapten diphenylcyclopropenone (DPC). The clonotype originates from a woman between 50 and 59 years old with alopecia areata. Some clones in this sample may be carry-over from other donors' samples.

The CDR3 protein is CASSVITALLGTEAFF. The CDR3 nucleotides read TGTGCCAGCAGCGTTATTACGGCCCTTCTGGGGACTGAAGCTTTCTTT. J is TRBJ1-1 and V is TRBV2; D unresolved. Germline values: CDR1 SNHLY, CDR2 FYNNEI. V lost 6 bases and J lost 5, with 22 bases in between. This CDR3 comprises 16 residues.